A selection of T cell receptor beta chains follows, all from one sample in a study of OX40 agonist ivuxolimab in advanced cancers. The assay was immunoSEQ multiplex PCR, and TCRdb's table has in-frame clones only and misses some. The sample shows around 72,000 clones, 70% to 90% of them seen only once. The specimen comprised CD4+ or CD8+ T cells sorted from blood, sampled in a trial of the OX40 agonist ivuxolimab. These receptors were collected from an adult with an advanced solid tumor such as melanoma, head and neck, liver or kidney cancer. Each CDR3 is given without its conserved first and last residue.

CDR3 protein: ASSLGVAEETQY; V gene: TRBV7-9; J gene: TRBJ2-5
CDR3 protein: SVEDRGPNQPQH; V gene: TRBV29-1; J gene: TRBJ1-5
CDR3 protein: ASSYVPGQRNSPLH; V gene: TRBV6-6; J gene: TRBJ1-6
CDR3 protein: ASSVTGTGKAEQY; V gene: TRBV5-1; J gene: TRBJ2-7
CDR3 protein: ASKDTSNQPQH; V gene: TRBV6-1; J gene: TRBJ1-5
CDR3 protein: ASSSQQGSTDTQY; V gene: TRBV5-4; J gene: TRBJ2-3
CDR3 protein: ASSPWTGAGANVLT; V gene: TRBV5-1; J gene: TRBJ2-6
CDR3 protein: ASTKPYNEQF; V gene: TRBV21-1; J gene: TRBJ2-1
CDR3 protein: ASSPIFRGRGEPLH; V gene: TRBV7-2; J gene: TRBJ1-6
CDR3 protein: SVLTDTTNEKLF; V gene: TRBV29-1; J gene: TRBJ1-4
CDR3 protein: ASSSGGSYEQY; V gene: TRBV9; J gene: TRBJ2-7
CDR3 protein: ASSIGQGPDTQY; V gene: TRBV19; J gene: TRBJ2-3
CDR3 protein: ASGLSYGTVNEQF; V gene: TRBV12-5; J gene: TRBJ2-1
CDR3 protein: ASSKGPQETQY; V gene: TRBV6-5; J gene: TRBJ2-5
CDR3 protein: ASSQETTGTLEKLF; V gene: TRBV4-1; J gene: TRBJ1-4
CDR3 protein: ASRELQGSEAF; V gene: TRBV6-1; J gene: TRBJ1-1
CDR3 protein: ASSSGTGYHTQY; V gene: TRBV5-4; J gene: TRBJ2-3
CDR3 protein: ASSLWTGLSYGYT; V gene: TRBV5-5; J gene: TRBJ1-2
CDR3 protein: ASSLGGLAGDNEQF; V gene: TRBV5-1; J gene: TRBJ2-1
CDR3 protein: ASSPRGPEDYGYT; V gene: TRBV19; J gene: TRBJ1-2
CDR3 protein: ASSFLAGGYEQY; V gene: TRBV27; J gene: TRBJ2-7
CDR3 protein: ASSSLGTPTETQY; V gene: TRBV28; J gene: TRBJ2-5
CDR3 protein: ASSTNIDRQETQY; V gene: TRBV19; J gene: TRBJ2-5
CDR3 protein: ASSPRGTVSYNEQF; V gene: TRBV11-3; J gene: TRBJ2-1
CDR3 protein: ASSQSGGDEQF; V gene: TRBV4-2; J gene: TRBJ2-1
CDR3 protein: ASSPGQGDQPQH; V gene: TRBV6-1; J gene: TRBJ1-5
CDR3 protein: ASSSQTSGSVKQY; V gene: TRBV28; J gene: TRBJ2-7
CDR3 protein: ASSQDGAVLYGYT; V gene: TRBV4-2; J gene: TRBJ1-2
CDR3 protein: ASSLDRKETQY; V gene: TRBV5-1; J gene: TRBJ2-5
CDR3 protein: ASLQGGTDTQY; V gene: TRBV12-5; J gene: TRBJ2-3
CDR3 protein: ASSSLASGTAGELF; V gene: TRBV7-6; J gene: TRBJ2-2
CDR3 protein: ASSLMSSVHNEQF; V gene: TRBV5-1; J gene: TRBJ2-1
CDR3 protein: ASSLGRTDTQY; V gene: TRBV11-3; J gene: TRBJ2-3
CDR3 protein: ASSPAKGGSYEQY; V gene: TRBV18; J gene: TRBJ2-7
CDR3 protein: ASSQDPDNPPYEQY; V gene: TRBV14; J gene: TRBJ2-7
CDR3 protein: ASSEIDNSSGEQF; V gene: TRBV6-4; J gene: TRBJ2-1
CDR3 protein: ASSPPVTRNTEAF; V gene: TRBV18; J gene: TRBJ1-1
CDR3 protein: ASSSGGSATYEQY; V gene: TRBV7-9; J gene: TRBJ2-7
CDR3 protein: ASSPNGGSRNTQY; V gene: TRBV5-8; J gene: TRBJ2-3
CDR3 protein: ASSQDDNYGYT; V gene: TRBV7-9; J gene: TRBJ1-2
CDR3 protein: ASSIGRASDTQY; V gene: TRBV2; J gene: TRBJ2-3
CDR3 protein: ASSPSPVEHEQF; V gene: TRBV6-5; J gene: TRBJ2-1
CDR3 protein: ASSYRDQETQY; V gene: TRBV6-5; J gene: TRBJ2-5
CDR3 protein: ASSPVLDVGTTGNTIY; V gene: TRBV18; J gene: TRBJ1-3
CDR3 protein: ASSLEGSGRFDEQF; V gene: TRBV5-1; J gene: TRBJ2-1
CDR3 protein: ASSLYNAYEQY; V gene: TRBV5-6; J gene: TRBJ2-7
CDR3 protein: ASSPQGSGVEKLF; V gene: TRBV19; J gene: TRBJ1-4
CDR3 protein: ASSSRTGYGETQY; V gene: TRBV28; J gene: TRBJ2-5
CDR3 protein: ASTPPSRRGASQPQH; V gene: TRBV28; J gene: TRBJ1-5
CDR3 protein: AWTPPGQGIGYT; V gene: TRBV30; J gene: TRBJ1-2
CDR3 protein: ASSLVGSGNTIY; V gene: TRBV5-1; J gene: TRBJ1-3
CDR3 protein: ASRLGQFNQPQH; V gene: TRBV5-8; J gene: TRBJ1-5
CDR3 protein: ASSLRGRVDEQY; V gene: TRBV11-2; J gene: TRBJ2-7
CDR3 protein: ASSTPREPQETQY; V gene: TRBV2; J gene: TRBJ2-5
CDR3 protein: ASSYLQGPYEQY; V gene: TRBV7-9; J gene: TRBJ2-7
CDR3 protein: ASSLSRLPTGELF; V gene: TRBV7-9; J gene: TRBJ2-2
CDR3 protein: ASSVKLRGEGYT; V gene: TRBV9; J gene: TRBJ1-2
CDR3 protein: ASSKGHYEF; V gene: TRBV14; J gene: TRBJ2-1